This TCR beta chain stems from a study of shared clonotypes between healthy human individuals. Here immunoSEQ multiplex PCR was the method, and the copy in TCRdb shows in-frame clones only, minus some. The sample has about a million clones, about 76% seen once; the top ten hold about 1.5%. The specimen sequenced was memory CD4+ T cells sorted from blood. Subset: CD45RA-negative fraction. The TCR was taken from a man aged 18 to 35 in good health.

The CDR3 DNA follows: TGCGCCAGCAGCCAATTTCGGAAGGAGACCCAGTACTTC. This translates into CASSQFRKETQYF. The chain carries TRBV4-1 and TRBJ2-5, with D unresolved. The length of the CDR3 is 13 residues. Germline V gene lookup returns CDR1 MGHRA and CDR2 YSYEKL. Deletions cut 2 bases from V and 5 bases from J, with 9 bases between.